Following are 24 T cell receptor beta chains from one sample sequenced in a study of blood T cells in healthy people across ages. The second PCR ran about 6 to 12 cycles with a sample-barcoded 5' primer and J-beta primers. TCRdb re-derived calls from the 5' RACE reads in MiXCR, one entry per CDR3 protein. The sample gives about 680,000 distinct CDR3 sequences, roughly 49% of which show up once; under 35% is in the top ten. Input material: blood. These receptors all come from a woman aged 55-70 years in good health.

The chain uses TRBV7-3 and TRBJ2-1; 10 bases align to TRBD2. Germline V gene data show CDR1 as SGHTA and CDR2 as FQGTGA. V gave up 6 bases and J gave up 8 bases; unmatched junction bases: 4. The CDR3 covers 13 residues. This chain's CDR3 is CASSLAGVYEQFF. The CDR3 bases are TGTGCCAGCAGTCTAGCGGGAGTTTATGAGCAGTTCTTC.

The CDR3 region has the DNA TGTGCCAGCAGTTTTGAGGCCAGGGGGGGCACTGAAGCTTTCTTT. It specifies CASSFEARGGTEAFF. The rearrangement uses TRBV27 and TRBJ1-1; 7 bases fit TRBD1. The CDR3 contains 15 residues. The V gene end was trimmed by 3 bases and the J gene end by 4 bases; junction bases not matched to a gene: 8. The germline gives CDR1 MNHEY, CDR2 SMNVEV (reference sequence).

This clonotype has a handful of counts. V and J are TRBV27 and TRBJ1-2; 10 nucleotides align to TRBD1. The J segment lost 5 bases and the V segment lost 6 bases, leaving 3 bases of the junction unmatched. The CDR3 extends over 13 amino acids. Per germline, CDR1 MNHEY and CDR2 SMNVEV (reference sequence). CDR3 coding DNA: TGTGCCAGCAGCCGGGGACAGGGGTATGGCTACACCTTC. Translation: CASSRGQGYGYTF.

This clonotype was seen a few times. The V call is TRBV25-1, the J call TRBJ2-3; possible D gene TRBD2, 6 bases. Trimming pared 0 bases from V and 1 base from J, leaving 8 bases between. CDR1 is MGHDK and CDR2 is SYGVNS in the germline V gene. This CDR3 has 15 residues. CDR3 bases: TGTGCCAGCAGTGAATACGGGACTGGCACAGATACGCAGTATTTT. This sequence encodes CASSEYGTGTDTQYF. The full variable domain, its missing parts supplied by reference TRBV25-1 and TRBJ2-3, is EADIYQTPRYLVIGTGKKITLECSQTMGHDKMYWYQQDPGMELHLIHYSYGVNSTEKGDLSSESTVSRIRTEHFPLTLESARPSHTSQYLCASSEYGTGTDTQYFGPGTRLTVL.

This clonotype was counted a few times. CDR3 residues: CSATSGQGIYEQYF. CDR3 nucleotides: TGCAGTGCTACCTCTGGGCAGGGGATCTACGAGCAGTACTTC. The chain couples TRBV20-1 to TRBJ2-7; possible D gene TRBD1, 6 bases. The germline V gene has CDR1 DFQATT and CDR2 SNEGSKA (reference sequence). Trimming took 4 bases from V and 3 from J, leaving 16 bases between them. The CDR3 has 14 amino acids.

V is TRBV4-3 and J is TRBJ2-5, with D perhaps TRBD2 (6 bases). Germline CDR1 reads LGHNA; CDR2 reads YSLEER. The CDR3 consists of 16 residues. V lost 4 bases and J lost 4, with 19 bases in between. CDR3 residues: CASSPVVGGLGETQYF. CDR3 coding DNA: TGCGCCAGCAGCCCAGTGGTGGGGGGTTTAGGAGAGACCCAGTACTTC.

This clonotype has only a few counts. The gene calls are TRBV10-3 and TRBJ2-3; D is ambiguous. Per germline, CDR1 ENHRY and CDR2 SYGVKD. The CDR3 has 12 amino acids. V was pared by 3 bases and J by 5 bases, with 6 bases between. The CDR3 DNA sequence: TGTGCCATCAGTGATAGGGTAGATACGCAGTATTTT. Residues: CAISDRVDTQYF.

This clonotype was picked up many times. The V and J genes are TRBV6-1 and TRBJ2-5, with 7 bases matching TRBD2. The CDR3 runs to 13 residues. The ends lost 10 bases at V and 5 bases at J; junction bases unmatched: 10. The germline CDR1 and CDR2 sequences are MNHNS and SASEGT. This chain's CDR3 is CATLGDYHETQYF. CDR3 DNA sequence: TGTGCCACCTTAGGGGACTATCACGAGACCCAGTACTTC.

This clonotype has a handful of counts. The rearrangement links TRBV20-1 to TRBJ2-6; a possible D gene is TRBD1 (5 bases). Per germline, CDR1 DFQATT and CDR2 SNEGSKA (reference sequence). Trimming shortened V by 0 bases and J by 4 bases, and 19 bases separated the two germline ends. This CDR3 has 18 amino acids. The CDR3 region has the DNA TGCAGTGCTAGAGATTCGCGACAGCCACTGTCCGGGGCCAACGTCCTGACTTTC. It encodes CSARDSRQPLSGANVLTF.

The chain has TRBV7-2 and TRBJ2-3; either TRBD1 or TRBD2 may fit D (6 bases each). The ends were cut back, 1 base at V and 6 bases at J, with 11 bases in the middle. CDR1 is SGHTA and CDR2 is FQGNSA in the germline V gene. This CDR3 is built from 14 residues. The CDR3 region has the DNA TGTGCCAGCAGCTTAGATGGAGGGGGGGATACGCAGTATTTT. It is translated as CASSLDGGGDTQYF.

The chain employs TRBV7-9 and TRBJ2-7; 11 nucleotides agree with TRBD2. Germline trimming cut 4 bases from V and 4 bases from J; bases unmatched to any gene: 6. Germline V CDR1 and CDR2: SEHNR, FQNEAQ (reference sequence). CDR3 size: 15 residues. CDR3 in amino acids: CASSSLAGGLYEQYF. The CDR3 region has the DNA TGTGCCAGCAGCTCATTAGCGGGAGGGCTGTACGAGCAGTACTTC. Filled out from reference TRBV7-9 and TRBJ2-7, the complete variable domain reads DTGVSQNPRHKITKRGQNVTFRCDPISEHNRLYWYRQTLGQGPEFLTYFQNEAQLEKSRLLSDRFSAERPKGSFSTLEIQRTEQGDSAMYLCASSSLAGGLYEQYFGPGTRLTVT.

The chain couples TRBV15 to TRBJ2-7, with 9 bases lining up with TRBD2. Germline trimming cut 6 bases from V and 2 bases from J; bases unmatched to any gene: 8. Germline CDR1 reads LNHNV; CDR2 reads YYDKDF (reference sequence). The CDR3 is 15 amino acids. CDR3 coding DNA: TGTGCCACCAGGGCCGGGACTAGCCCAACCTACGAGCAGTACTTC. It is translated as CATRAGTSPTYEQYF.

The chain uses TRBV11-2 and TRBJ2-5; perhaps TRBD2 as D (6 bases). CDR3 length: 13 residues. The germline V and J ends were trimmed by 6 bases and 5 bases, with 13 bases remaining between them. Germline-derived CDR1 and CDR2 are SGHAT and FQNNGV. The CDR3 sequence is CASRGGLYETQYF. The CDR3 DNA reads as TGTGCCAGCAGAGGAGGGTTGTACGAGACCCAGTACTTC.

The V and J genes are TRBV20-1 and TRBJ1-2, with TRBD1 matching 8 bases. V shed 6 bases and J 8 bases; nucleotides not matched to a gene: 14. The length of the CDR3 is 14 residues. Germline lookup yields CDR1 DFQATT and CDR2 SNEGSKA (reference sequence). The CDR3 spells CSARLTGAMRGYTF. CDR3 coding DNA: TGCAGTGCCCGATTGACAGGGGCGATGCGGGGCTACACCTTC.

This clonotype occurred a few times. This rearrangement joins TRBV6-2 or TRBV6-3 to TRBJ1-5, with D hard to call. There are 12 residues in the CDR3. Trimming took 2 bases from V and 5 from J, leaving 4 bases between them. CDR1 and CDR2 (germline): MNHEY, SVGEGT. The CDR3 sequence is CASSYPYQPQHF. The CDR3 DNA is TGTGCCAGCAGTTACCCCTATCAGCCCCAGCATTTT.

At least ten counts were recorded for this clonotype. This rearrangement joins TRBV7-8 to TRBJ2-7; a weak D match, TRBD2 (7 bases). The V gene lost 2 bases and the J gene lost 3 bases, with 17 bases spanning the gap. The germline CDR1 and CDR2 sequences are SGHVS and FQNEAQ. The CDR3 totals 16 residues. CDR3 sequence reads: CASSLRGAGHYYEQYF. The CDR3 region has the DNA TGTGCCAGCAGCTTAAGGGGAGCGGGACACTACTACGAGCAGTACTTC.

V usage is TRBV24-1 and J usage is TRBJ2-7; 13 bases map to TRBD2. The germline V gene encodes CDR1 KGHDR and CDR2 SFDVKD. Trimming removed 4 bases from V and 2 bases from J; junction bases left unmatched: 4. The CDR3 contains 16 residues. The DNA of the CDR3 is TGTGCCACCAGTGACCGGACTAGCGGGAGTACCTACGAGCAGTACTTC. Residues: CATSDRTSGSTYEQYF.

This CDR3 is CASRLPGSSYEQYF. Here the CDR3 DNA reads TGTGCCAGCCGACTACCGGGAAGTTCCTACGAGCAGTACTTC. The rearrangement uses TRBV6-1 and TRBJ2-7, with D tentatively TRBD2 (5 bases). Per the germline V gene, CDR1 is MNHNS and CDR2 is SASEGT. The V and J ends lost 8 bases and 1 base respectively, with 15 bases between them. The CDR3 consists of 14 residues.

The V and J genes are TRBV7-9 and TRBJ2-7; D is perhaps TRBD2 (5 bases). The J call may be incorrect, as the DNA end agrees better with TRBJ2-5. The CDR3 has 15 residues. Per the germline V gene, CDR1 is SEHNR and CDR2 is FQNEAQ (reference sequence). The CDR3 region has the DNA TGTGCCAGCAGCTTAGCCAGCGGTCCACTAGAGACCCAGTACTTC. Encoded protein: CASSLASGPLETQYF.

This clonotype was seen a handful of times. The V gene is TRBV20-1, the J gene TRBJ1-6, with TRBD1 matching over 10 bases. Germline CDR1 DFQATT, CDR2 SNEGSKA (reference sequence). With 0 bases clipped from V and 8 bases from J, the junction kept 4 bases outside the gene matches. The length of the CDR3 is 15 residues. The CDR3 DNA sequence: TGCAGTGCTAGAGATGTCGGGACAGGGGATTCACCCCTCCACTTT. Amino acid sequence: CSARDVGTGDSPLHF.

CDR3 loop: CASSLALRGGRNEQFF. For the CDR3, the DNA is TGTGCCAGCAGCTTAGCGCTTCGCGGGGGGCGCAATGAGCAGTTCTTC. V is TRBV7-8 and J is TRBJ2-1, with 8 bases aligning to TRBD2. Germline CDR1 is SGHVS and CDR2 is FQNEAQ. There are 16 residues in the CDR3. V lost 0 bases to trimming and J lost 6 bases; unmatched junction nucleotides: 7.

This chain links TRBV20-1 with TRBJ2-6; no definite D call. Germline CDR1 reads DFQATT; CDR2 reads SNEGSKA (reference sequence). This CDR3 comprises 13 residues. V lost 5 bases and J lost 4, with 9 bases in between. This CDR3 is CSAPRSGANVLTF. The CDR3 DNA reads TGCAGTGCTCCTCGGTCGGGGGCCAACGTCCTGACTTTC.

This clonotype was found a few times. This chain connects TRBV9 to TRBJ2-5; tentatively, D is TRBD1 (6 bases). Germline values: CDR1 SGDLS, CDR2 YYNGEE. This CDR3 is 16 amino acids long. Deletions cut 0 bases from V and 2 bases from J, with 14 bases between. CDR3 DNA: TGTGCCAGCAGCGTAGGGGGGCTCGGGGAGCAAGAGACCCAGTACTTC. Translation gives CASSVGGLGEQETQYF.

The V and J genes are TRBV4-2 and TRBJ2-4, with 8 positions matching TRBD2. Looked up from germline, CDR1 is LGHNA and CDR2 is YNFKEQ. The V segment lost 2 bases and the J segment 6 bases; nucleotides outside the gene matches: 3. The CDR3 runs to 14 residues. CDR3 DNA: TGTGCCAGCAGCCAAAGCGGGAGTGTAAACATTCAGTACTTC. Protein: CASSQSGSVNIQYF.